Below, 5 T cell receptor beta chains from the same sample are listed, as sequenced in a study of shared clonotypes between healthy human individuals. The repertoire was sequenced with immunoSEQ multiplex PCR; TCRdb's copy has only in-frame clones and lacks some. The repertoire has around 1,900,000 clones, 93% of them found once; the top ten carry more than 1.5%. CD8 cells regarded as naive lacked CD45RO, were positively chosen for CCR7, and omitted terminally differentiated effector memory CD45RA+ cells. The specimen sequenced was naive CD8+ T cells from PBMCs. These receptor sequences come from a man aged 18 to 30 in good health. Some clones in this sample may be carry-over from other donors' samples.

The CDR3 DNA reads as TGTGCCAGCAGCTCTACGACAGGGGGCGTTTCGAACTATGGCTACACCTTC. Translated, it gives CASSSTTGGVSNYGYTF. The J gene is TRBJ1-2, the V gene TRBV5-8; 10 bases fit TRBD1. This CDR3 is 17 amino acids long. After removal of 3 bases from V and 2 bases from J, the junction contained 10 bases not matched to a gene. CDR1 and CDR2 from the germline V gene are SGHTS and YDEGEE.

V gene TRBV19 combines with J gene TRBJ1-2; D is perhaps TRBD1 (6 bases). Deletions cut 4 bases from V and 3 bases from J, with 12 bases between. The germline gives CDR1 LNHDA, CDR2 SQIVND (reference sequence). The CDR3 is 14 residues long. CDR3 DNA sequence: TGTGCCAGTAGTACCTGGACAGCGCACTATGGCTACACCTTC. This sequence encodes CASSTWTAHYGYTF. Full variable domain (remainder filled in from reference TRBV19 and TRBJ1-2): DGGITQSPKYLFRKEGQNVTLSCEQNLNHDAMYWYRQDPGQGLRLIYYSQIVNDFQKGDIAEGYSVSREKKESFPLTVTSAQKNPTAFYLCASSTWTAHYGYTFGSGTRLTVV.

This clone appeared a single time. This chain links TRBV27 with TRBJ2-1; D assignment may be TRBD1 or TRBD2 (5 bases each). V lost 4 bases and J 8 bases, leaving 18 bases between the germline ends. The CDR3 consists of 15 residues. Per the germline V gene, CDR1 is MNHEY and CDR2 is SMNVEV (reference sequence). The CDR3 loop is CASSYRDPRGHEQFF. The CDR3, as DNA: TGTGCCAGCAGTTACCGGGACCCCCGGGGCCATGAGCAGTTCTTC.

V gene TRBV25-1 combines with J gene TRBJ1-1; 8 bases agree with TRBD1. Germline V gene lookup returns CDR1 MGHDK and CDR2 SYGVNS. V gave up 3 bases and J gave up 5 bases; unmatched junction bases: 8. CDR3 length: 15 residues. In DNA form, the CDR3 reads TGTGCCAGCAGTGACTCAAGACAGGGGAGGACTGAAGCTTTCTTT. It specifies CASSDSRQGRTEAFF.

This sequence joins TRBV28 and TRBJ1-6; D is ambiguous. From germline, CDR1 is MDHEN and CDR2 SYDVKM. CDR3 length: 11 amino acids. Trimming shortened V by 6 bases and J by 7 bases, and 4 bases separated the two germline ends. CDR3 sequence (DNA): TGTGCCAGCAGGGAGAATTCACCCCTCCACTTT. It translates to CASRENSPLHF.